This T cell receptor (beta chain) was sequenced during a study of T cells expressing NK-cell markers. Study-level background: It was from sorted CD3+CD56+NKG2C+, CD3+CD56+NKG2C- and CD3+CD56-NKG2C+ T cells that TCR beta repertoires came. Just one sequenced donor of eight was HCMV-seronegative, while seven were seropositive.

Comments on this clonotype: Its antigen is as yet unknown.

Study-level findings and limits: These clonotypes also led the CD3+CD56-NKG2C+ fraction in a few donors. Six donors had dominant NKG2C+ clonotypes that comprised about 1.0-7.5% of their CD8+ T cells.

For each CDR3 protein, TCRdb gives one entry from its re-call of the 5' RACE reads, without DNA. This table lists 150,000 or so distinct CDR3 sequences. Germline V CDR1 and CDR2: LGHNA, YNFKEQ. The length of the CDR3 is 17 residues. This receptor was taken from a woman aged 45-65 years in good health. Sequencing was carried out using blood T cells: a sorted CD56 or NKG2C T cell subset, CD4+ or CD8+ T cells, or bulk PBMC T cells (not recorded which). The genes are TRBV4-2 and TRBJ1-1; the TRBD1 assignment by TCRdb is unverifiable without DNA. The CDR3 loop is CASSQYTGGYPNTEAFF.